The TCR beta chain described here comes from a study of T cell changes during pregnancy in multiple sclerosis. Sequencing was performed with immunoSEQ multiplex PCR; in TCRdb, only in-frame clones are kept and a portion is missing. The table lists 40,000 to 55,000 clones, approximately 92% of them singletons. V shed 3 bases and J shed 4 bases, with 10 bases lying between them. Germline V CDR1 and CDR2: SNHLY, FYNNEI. The length of the CDR3 is 14 residues. The TCR sequence derives from a female donor with multiple sclerosis, enrolled in a pregnancy study. The sequenced sample was CD4+ T cells from peripheral blood mononuclear cells, obtained in the third trimester of pregnancy. The V call is TRBV2, the J call TRBJ2-1; D possibly corresponds to TRBD2 (6 bases). Written as DNA, the CDR3 is TGTGCCAGCAGTGAGCGGGGCCCATACAATGAGCAGTTCTTC. Residues: CASSERGPYNEQFF.